The clone carrying this TCR beta chain was seen at least ten times. Its antigen is still unknown. The entry originates in a study of neurological immune-mediated disorders. General study findings and limits: The multiple sclerosis repertoire cluster was associated with no clinical or MRI feature. When the repertoires were sorted by phylogenetic grouping, those of 18 of 34 multiple sclerosis patients ended up in one related-CDR3 cluster, a possible signature.

Sequencing of 15-18 subjects in each run yielded over 160 million TCR-beta sequences. In TCRdb, the 5' RACE reads were re-called with MiXCR into one record per CDR3 protein. The repertoire holds some 120,000 distinct CDR3 sequences, with roughly 3.2% as singletons. CDR3 size: 13 residues. Germline values: CDR1 LNHDA, CDR2 SQIVND (reference sequence). Trimming took off 3 bases at V and 11 bases at J, with 14 bases between the two ends. The sequenced sample consisted of PBMCs. The receptor comes from a woman aged 30 to 39 with multiple sclerosis. The chain is built from TRBV19 and TRBJ1-5, with unresolved D. CDR3 loop: CASSIGSSRTQHF. CDR3 nucleotides: TGTGCCAGTAGTATCGGGTCGTCGAGAACCCAGCATTTT. The full variable domain, its missing parts supplied by reference TRBV19 and TRBJ1-5, is DGGITQSPKYLFRKEGQNVTLSCEQNLNHDAMYWYRQDPGQGLRLIYYSQIVNDFQKGDIAEGYSVSREKKESFPLTVTSAQKNPTAFYLCASSIGSSRTQHFGDGTRLSIL.